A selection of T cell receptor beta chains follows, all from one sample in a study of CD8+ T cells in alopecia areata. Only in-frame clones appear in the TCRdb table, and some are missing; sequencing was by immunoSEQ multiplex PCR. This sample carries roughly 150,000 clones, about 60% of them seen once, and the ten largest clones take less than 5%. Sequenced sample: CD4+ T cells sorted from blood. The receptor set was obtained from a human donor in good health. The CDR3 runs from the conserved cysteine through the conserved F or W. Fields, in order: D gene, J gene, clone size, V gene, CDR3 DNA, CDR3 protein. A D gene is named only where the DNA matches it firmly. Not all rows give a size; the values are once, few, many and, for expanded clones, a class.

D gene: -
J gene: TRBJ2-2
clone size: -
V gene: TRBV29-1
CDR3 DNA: TGCAGCGTTGGTGGGCCCGGGGAGCTGTTTTTT
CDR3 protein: CSVGGPGELFF

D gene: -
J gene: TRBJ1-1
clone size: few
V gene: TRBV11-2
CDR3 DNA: TGTGCCAGCAGCTCGTATGTCGGGGACACTGAAGCTTTCTTT
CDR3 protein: CASSSYVGDTEAFF

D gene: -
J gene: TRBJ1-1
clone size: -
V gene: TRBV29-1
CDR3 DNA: TGCAGCTCCCAATCGGGGAACACTGAAGCTTTCTTT
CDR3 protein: CSSQSGNTEAFF

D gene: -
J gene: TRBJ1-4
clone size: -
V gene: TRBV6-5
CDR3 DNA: TGTGCCAGCAGTTACTCCGGGGGGGCTCGCGAAAAACTGTTTTTT
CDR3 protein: CASSYSGGAREKLFF

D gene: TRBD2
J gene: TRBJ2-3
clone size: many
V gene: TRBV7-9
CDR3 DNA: TGTGCCAGCAGCTTATCAGCGGGACTGACGGATACGCAGTATTTT
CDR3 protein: CASSLSAGLTDTQYF

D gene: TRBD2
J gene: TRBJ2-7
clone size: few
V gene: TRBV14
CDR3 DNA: TGTGCCAGCAGCCAAGTTGCTAGCGGGACCCGTTACGAGCAGTACTTC
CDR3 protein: CASSQVASGTRYEQYF

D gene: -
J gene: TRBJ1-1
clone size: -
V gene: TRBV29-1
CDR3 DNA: TGCAGCGCCCTGACAGCGAACACTGAAGCTTTCTTT
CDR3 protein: CSALTANTEAFF

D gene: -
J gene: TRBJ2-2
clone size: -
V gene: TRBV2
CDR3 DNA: TGTGCCAGCAGTGAATCGTTGGCTACCGGGGAGCTGTTTTTT
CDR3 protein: CASSESLATGELFF

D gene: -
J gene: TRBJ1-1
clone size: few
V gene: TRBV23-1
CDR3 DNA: TGCGCCAGCAGTCCCCAGCCCGTGAACACTGAAGCTTTCTTT
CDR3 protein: CASSPQPVNTEAFF

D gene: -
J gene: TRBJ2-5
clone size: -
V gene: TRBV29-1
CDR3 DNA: TGCAGCGTTGGCAGCCAAGAGACCCAGTACTTC
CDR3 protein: CSVGSQETQYF

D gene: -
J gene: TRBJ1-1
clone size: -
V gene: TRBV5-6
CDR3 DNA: TGTGCCAGCAGCTTGTATCCAGGGGTGAACACTGAAGCTTTCTTT
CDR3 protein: CASSLYPGVNTEAFF

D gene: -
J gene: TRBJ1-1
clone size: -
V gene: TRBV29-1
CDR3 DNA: TGCAGCGCCCGACAGATTTCAGGGACTGAAGCTTTCTTT
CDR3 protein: CSARQISGTEAFF

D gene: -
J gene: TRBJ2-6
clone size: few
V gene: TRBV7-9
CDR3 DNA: TGTGCCAGCAGCTTGCGTGGCTCTGGGGCCAACGTCCTGACTTTC
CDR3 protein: CASSLRGSGANVLTF

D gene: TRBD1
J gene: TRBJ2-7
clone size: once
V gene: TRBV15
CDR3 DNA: TGTGCCACCAGCAGGCGGACAGGGAACGAGCAGTACTTC
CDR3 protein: CATSRRTGNEQYF

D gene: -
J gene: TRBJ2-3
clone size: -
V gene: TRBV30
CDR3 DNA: TGTGCCTCAACGGAGAGCACAGATACGCAGTATTTT
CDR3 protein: CASTESTDTQYF

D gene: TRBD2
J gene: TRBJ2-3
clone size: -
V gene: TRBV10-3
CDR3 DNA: TGTGCCATCAGTGAGGCGGGAGGAGGTGGCGATACGCAGTATTTT
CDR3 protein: CAISEAGGGGDTQYF

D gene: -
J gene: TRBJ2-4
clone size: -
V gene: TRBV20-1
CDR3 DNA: TGCAGTGCGCCCGATCATCTCATTCAGTACTTC
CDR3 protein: CSAPDHLIQYF

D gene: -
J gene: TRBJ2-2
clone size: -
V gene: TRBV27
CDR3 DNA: TGTGCCACCCGGGCCGGTACCGGGGAGCTGTTTTTT
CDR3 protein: CATRAGTGELFF

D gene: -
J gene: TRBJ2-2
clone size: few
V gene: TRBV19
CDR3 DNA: TGTGCCAGTAGGACACCGAACACCGGGGAGCTGTTTTTT
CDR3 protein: CASRTPNTGELFF

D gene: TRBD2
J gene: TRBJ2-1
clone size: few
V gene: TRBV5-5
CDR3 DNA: TGTGCCAGCAGCTTGAGTCCTAGCGGGAGGAATGAGCAGTTCTTC
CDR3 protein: CASSLSPSGRNEQFF

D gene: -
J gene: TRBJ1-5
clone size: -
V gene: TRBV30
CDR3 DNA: TGTGCCTGGAGTTCCGGCCCCGGGGCCAATCAGCCCCAGCATTTT
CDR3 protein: CAWSSGPGANQPQHF

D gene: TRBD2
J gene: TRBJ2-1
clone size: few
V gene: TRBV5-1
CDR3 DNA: TGCGCCAGCAGCCTAGGACTAGCGGGAGGGTGGAGGCGCTCCTACAATGAGCAGTTCTTC
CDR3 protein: CASSLGLAGGWRRSYNEQFF

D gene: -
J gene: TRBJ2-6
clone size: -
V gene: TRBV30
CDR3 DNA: TGTGCCTGCCCGGTCGATAGGGGCTCTGGGGCCAACGTCCTGACTTTC
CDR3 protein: CACPVDRGSGANVLTF

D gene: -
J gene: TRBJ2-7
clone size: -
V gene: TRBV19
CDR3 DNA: TGTGCCAGTAGTATGCGGACAGTTAACTACGAGCAGTACTTC
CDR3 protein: CASSMRTVNYEQYF

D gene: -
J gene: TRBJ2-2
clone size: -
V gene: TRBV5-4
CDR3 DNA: TGTGCCAGCAGCTTAAGGGCAGGGAGTACCGGGGAGCTGTTTTTT
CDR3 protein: CASSLRAGSTGELFF

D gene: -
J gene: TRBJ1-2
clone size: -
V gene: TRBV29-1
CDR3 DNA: TGCAGCGTACGACGCGTCAGGGGCGGCGATGGCTACACCTTC
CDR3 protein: CSVRRVRGGDGYTF

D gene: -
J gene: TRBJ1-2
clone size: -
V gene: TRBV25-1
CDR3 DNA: TGTGCCAGCAGTGAAGATGGACGCAACTATGGCTACACCTTC
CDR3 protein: CASSEDGRNYGYTF

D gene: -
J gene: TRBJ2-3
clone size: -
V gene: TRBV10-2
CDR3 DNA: TGCGCCAGCACGGGACTGAGAGGGGGACCAGATACGCAGTATTTT
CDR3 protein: CASTGLRGGPDTQYF

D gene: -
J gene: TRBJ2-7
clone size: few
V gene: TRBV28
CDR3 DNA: TGTGCCAGCAGTTTACGCTCCAGAACGTACGAGCAGTACTTC
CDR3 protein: CASSLRSRTYEQYF

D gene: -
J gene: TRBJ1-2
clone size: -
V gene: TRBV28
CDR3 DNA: TGTGCCAGCAAAGAGGGGGGATACTATGGCTACACCTTC
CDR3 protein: CASKEGGYYGYTF

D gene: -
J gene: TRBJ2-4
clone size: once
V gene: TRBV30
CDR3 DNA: TGTGCCTGGAGACCAGGACTGCTAGCCAAAAACATTCAGTACTTC
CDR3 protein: CAWRPGLLAKNIQYF

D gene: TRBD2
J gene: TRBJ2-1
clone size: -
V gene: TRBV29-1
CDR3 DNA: TGCAGCGTTGAAGGGCCCCCGGGGAAAGCGGGATGGGGAGGCGATGAGCAGTTCTTC
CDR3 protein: CSVEGPPGKAGWGGDEQFF